These 2 T cell receptor beta chains were sequenced from one sample in a study of vaccination effects on CD4 cells after COVID-19. TCRdb keeps only in-frame clones here, not all; method: immunoSEQ multiplex PCR. The table has 65,000 to 90,000 clones, about four fifths seen once; the top ten hold less than 3%. Sequencing followed a ViraFEST assay step that expanded antigen-specific CD4+ T cells with viral peptide pools. After around ten days in culture, the CD4+ T cells were isolated. Vaccinated participants had no history of SARS-CoV-2 infection and tested negative for nucleocapsid antibodies. These receptors are not linked to any known antigen. The sample consisted of CD4+ T cells from PBMCs cultured with HCoV-NL63 spike peptides, taken before COVID-19 vaccination. These receptors were collected from a human donor who received a COVID-19 vaccine.

The table lists this clone with a few counts. The V gene is TRBV2, the J gene TRBJ2-7; either TRBD1 or TRBD2 may supply D (5 bases each). Trimming cost V 5 bases and J 2 bases, with 10 bases left between them. CDR1 is SNHLY and CDR2 is FYNNEI in the germline V gene. This CDR3 comprises 13 residues. The CDR3 coding sequence is TGTGCCAGCAGTCGGGACGGGACCTACGAGCAGTACGTC. Residues: CASSRDGTYEQYV.

The chain is built from TRBV15 and TRBJ2-5, with 7 bases identical to TRBD2. Per germline, CDR1 LNHNV and CDR2 YYDKDF (reference sequence). This CDR3 is 13 amino acids long. The ends lost 1 base at V and 5 bases at J; junction bases unmatched: 1. The CDR3 DNA is TGTGCCACCAGCAGAGGACTAGCTGAGACCCAGTACTTC. Its protein product is CATSRGLAETQYF.